These 3 T cell receptor beta chains share one sample of origin, sequenced in a study of shared clonotypes between healthy human individuals. The protocol was immunoSEQ multiplex PCR, while the TCRdb copy is restricted to in-frame clones and leaves out a portion. The data contain roughly 650,000 clones, approximately 97% of them singletons. The specimen sequenced was naive CD4+ T cells sorted from blood. Subset given: CD45RA+ positively selected. These receptor sequences come from a woman aged 25 to 39 in good health.

This clone was found once. This sequence joins TRBV19 and TRBJ1-5, with D possibly matching TRBD1 (5 bases). The CDR3 is 12 amino acids. Trimming took 11 bases from V and 5 from J, leaving 13 bases between them. The germline gives CDR1 LNHDA, CDR2 SQIVND (reference sequence). DNA for the CDR3: TGTGCCCCGGTGGGGGTGGATCAGCCCCAGCATTTT. It codes for CAPVGVDQPQHF. Complete variable domain (other parts from reference TRBV19 and TRBJ1-5): DGGITQSPKYLFRKEGQNVTLSCEQNLNHDAMYWYRQDPGQGLRLIYYSQIVNDFQKGDIAEGYSVSREKKESFPLTVTSAQKNPTAFYLCAPVGVDQPQHFGDGTRLSIL.

The chain couples TRBV19 to TRBJ1-3; no reliable D call. In germline, CDR1 is LNHDA, CDR2 SQIVND (reference sequence). The V end was cut by 4 bases, the J end by 4 bases, with 14 bases between. This CDR3 has 15 amino acids. CDR3 DNA sequence: TGTGCCAGTAGTACCCACTTTTCTGGAGGAAACACCATATATTTT. The encoded protein is CASSTHFSGGNTIYF.

The chain combines TRBV2 with TRBJ2-1; no firm D call. The CDR3 has 15 residues. V shed 2 bases and J shed 1 base, with 9 bases lying between them. Germline V CDR1 and CDR2: SNHLY, FYNNEI. The CDR3 protein is CASSERATSYNEQFF. The CDR3 DNA is TGTGCCAGCAGTGAAAGGGCCACTTCCTACAATGAGCAGTTCTTC.